The sequence of this T cell receptor beta chain was determined in a study of blood T cell repertoires in COVID-19. Clinical history reported by participants formed the basis on which cohorts were assigned. As handled by the study authors: By means of reference gene primer amplification, nucleated cell counts were estimated. Assay used: immunoSEQ multiplex PCR; TCRdb lists only in-frame clones, some missing. Clonal size and the V and J genes are those of that table, whereas D and trimming came from the DNA. The data show 250,000 to 300,000 clones, 80% to 85% seen once. This CDR3 has 14 residues. Trimming pared 4 bases from V and 3 bases from J, leaving 13 bases between. Germline CDR1 is MNHEY and CDR2 is SVGAGI.

The TCR sequence derives from a man aged 45-65 years who had recovered from COVID-19. Sequences were obtained from PBMCs or T cells enriched from blood (not recorded which). This chain connects TRBV6-5 to TRBJ2-7; perhaps TRBD1 as D (5 bases). The chain's CDR3 is CASSSAGSFYEQYF. CDR3 DNA: TGTGCCAGCAGTTCGGCAGGGTCCTTCTACGAGCAGTACTTC.